The 21 T cell receptor beta chains below were found in one sample sequenced in a study of blood T cell repertoires in COVID-19. Produced via immunoSEQ multiplex PCR; TCRdb's table is partial and in-frame only. The sample lists 100,000 to 150,000 clones; 70% to 80% were seen once. The sample consisted of peripheral blood. The receptors were sampled from a man aged 35 to 55 with active or convalescent COVID-19.

This clone was seen a few times. Different DNA sequences within this sample yield the same CDR3. This sequence joins TRBV28 and TRBJ1-2, with a possible D match to TRBD1 (6 bases). Trimming took off 2 bases at V and 5 bases at J, with 6 bases between the two ends. This CDR3 is built from 12 residues. Per the germline V gene, CDR1 is MDHEN and CDR2 is SYDVKM. The CDR3 is CASSLGQYGYTF. For the CDR3, the DNA is TGTGCCAGCAGTTTAGGACAGTATGGCTACACCTTC.

The genes are TRBV9 and TRBJ2-7, with 8 nucleotides matching TRBD1. V gave up 1 base and J gave up 3 bases; unmatched junction bases: 6. The CDR3 is made up of 15 amino acids. Looked up from germline, CDR1 is SGDLS and CDR2 is YYNGEE. In nucleotides, the CDR3 is TGTGCCAGCAGCGTATCGGCAGGGGGCATCTACGAGCAGTACTTC. Amino acid sequence: CASSVSAGGIYEQYF.

A few counts support this clone. V is TRBV2 and J is TRBJ1-1; D is perhaps TRBD1 (5 bases). The CDR3 has 13 residues. Trimming took off 6 bases at V and 3 bases at J, with 11 bases between the two ends. The germline V gene has CDR1 SNHLY and CDR2 FYNNEI. This chain's CDR3 is CASSGGYYTEAFF. The CDR3 nucleotides are TGTGCCAGCAGCGGGGGGTATTACACTGAAGCTTTCTTT.

The chain has TRBV5-4 and TRBJ1-2; tentative D call: TRBD1 (6 bases). CDR1 is SGHNT and CDR2 is YYREEE in the germline V gene (reference sequence). Trimming took 3 bases from V and 3 from J, leaving 12 bases between them. This CDR3 comprises 14 residues. The CDR3 protein is CASSSPDSHYGYTF. The CDR3 bases are TGTGCCAGCAGCTCACCGGACAGTCACTATGGCTACACCTTC.

V gene TRBV5-4 combines with J gene TRBJ1-1; 7 nucleotides line up with TRBD1. CDR1 is SGHNT and CDR2 is YYREEE in the germline V gene (reference sequence). V lost 0 bases and J lost 4; bases outside the gene matches: 3. The CDR3 is made up of 14 amino acids. The CDR3 is CASSLAGGSTEAFF. In DNA form, the CDR3 reads TGTGCCAGCAGCTTGGCAGGGGGAAGCACTGAAGCTTTCTTT.

The chain combines TRBV27 with TRBJ2-1; D is unresolved. This CDR3 spans 11 amino acids. Germline CDR1 and CDR2: MNHEY and SMNVEV (reference sequence). The germline V and J ends were trimmed by 10 bases and 4 bases, with 8 bases remaining between them. CDR3 DNA sequence: TGTGCCACCCTTTATTACAATGAGCAGTTCTTC. It yields the protein CATLYYNEQFF.

The chain combines TRBV27 with TRBJ2-2; D ambiguous. V was clipped by 0 bases and J by 5 bases, with 7 bases between them. The germline CDR1 and CDR2 sequences are MNHEY and SMNVEV (reference sequence). This CDR3 has 14 amino acids. The CDR3 DNA sequence: TGTGCCAGCAGTTTATCGTGGCAGACCGGGGAGCTGTTTTTT. Translating gives CASSLSWQTGELFF.

The chain has TRBV7-9 and TRBJ2-5; the match to TRBD1 covers 7 bases. The V gene end was trimmed by 5 bases and the J gene end by 1 base; junction bases not matched to a gene: 4. This CDR3 is built from 14 residues. CDR1 SEHNR and CDR2 FQNEAQ come from the germline V gene (reference sequence). CDR3 region: CASSLQGTQETQYF. The CDR3 nucleotides read TGTGCCAGCAGCCTACAGGGGACCCAAGAGACCCAGTACTTC.

The CDR3 nucleotides are TGTGCCAGCAGCCGGGACACCGTGAACACTGAAGCTTTCTTT. Its protein is CASSRDTVNTEAFF. V and J are TRBV14 and TRBJ1-1; tentative D call: TRBD1 (6 bases). The length of the CDR3 is 14 residues. The ends were cut back, 4 bases at V and 0 bases at J, with 9 bases in the middle. From germline, CDR1 is SGHDN and CDR2 FVKESK.

In its sample, this clone was seen a few times. The rearrangement links TRBV7-9 to TRBJ2-5, with D possibly TRBD1 on 6 matching bases. The V gene lost 10 bases and the J gene lost 2 bases, with 11 bases spanning the gap. The CDR3 length is 12 residues. CDR1 is SEHNR and CDR2 is FQNEAQ in the germline V gene (reference sequence). The CDR3 protein is CAITGQQETQYF. Here the CDR3 DNA reads TGTGCCATCACCGGACAGCAAGAGACCCAGTACTTC.

This clone has only one observation. This chain uses TRBV29-1 with TRBJ2-4; 12 bases fit TRBD2. The CDR3 runs 14 residues. The V gene's germline CDR1 is SQVTM and CDR2 ANQGSEA. V gave up 6 bases and J gave up 5 bases; unmatched junction bases: 5. Here the CDR3 reads CSVTSGGFQNIQYF. The DNA of the CDR3 is TGCAGCGTCACTAGCGGGGGGTTTCAAAACATTCAGTACTTC.

This clone is termed medium-sized. The chain couples TRBV29-1 to TRBJ1-1, with D uncertain. CDR1 is SQVTM and CDR2 is ANQGSEA in the germline V gene. V gave up 6 bases and J gave up 4 bases, with 12 bases separating them. The CDR3 totals 12 residues. The CDR3 DNA follows: TGCAGCGTCATGACCGGGAGCACTGAAGCTTTCTTT. Protein: CSVMTGSTEAFF.

The chain employs TRBV27 and TRBJ2-1; 12 bases map to TRBD2. This CDR3 comprises 15 residues. Germline CDR1 and CDR2: MNHEY and SMNVEV (reference sequence). Trimming at V came to 6 bases and at J to 7 bases, leaving 7 bases not matched to a gene. CDR3 in DNA: TGTGCCAGCAGACTACTAGCGGGAGGAGCGAATGAGCAGTTCTTC. Its translation: CASRLLAGGANEQFF.

This chain's CDR3 is CASSVRDFATEAFF. As DNA, the CDR3 is TGTGCCAGCAGCGTGCGGGACTTTGCGACTGAAGCTTTCTTT. This rearrangement joins TRBV9 to TRBJ1-1, with a tentative D call TRBD1 (5 bases). This CDR3 comprises 14 residues. The V gene lost 2 bases and the J gene lost 5 bases, with 13 bases spanning the gap. CDR1 is SGDLS, CDR2 YYNGEE, per germline. Using reference TRBV9 and TRBJ1-1 for the parts outside the CDR3, the full variable domain is DSGVTQTPKHLITATGQRVTLRCSPRSGDLSVYWYQQSLDQGLQFLIQYYNGEERAKGNILERFSAQQFPDLHSELNLSSLELGDSALYFCASSVRDFATEAFFGQGTRLTVV.

The chain has TRBV5-1 and TRBJ2-2; TRBD2 matches at 10 bases. V trimming: 1 base; J trimming: 6 bases; junction bases outside the gene matches: 6. This CDR3 spans 16 amino acids. In germline, CDR1 is SGHRS, CDR2 YFSETQ. In nucleotides, the CDR3 is TGCGCCAGCAGCTTGAGAAGACTAGCGGGTTCCGGGGAGCTGTTTTTT. This codes for CASSLRRLAGSGELFF.

V and J are TRBV25-1 and TRBJ2-5, with 7 bases aligning to TRBD1. The CDR3 has 13 amino acids. V was pared by 8 bases and J by 4 bases, with 7 bases of the junction left unmatched. Germline CDR1 MGHDK, CDR2 SYGVNS. CDR3: CASGQDFGETQYF. The CDR3 nucleotides read TGTGCCAGCGGACAGGATTTCGGAGAGACCCAGTACTTC.

The rearrangement links TRBV19 to TRBJ2-1, with 7 bases identical to TRBD2. This CDR3 contains 16 residues. Per germline, CDR1 LNHDA and CDR2 SQIVND (reference sequence). V was pared by 1 base and J by 2 bases, with 5 bases of the junction left unmatched. The CDR3 DNA reads as TGTGCCAGTAGTATAGCGGGGGAGGGAGCCTACAATGAGCAGTTCTTC. Its translation is CASSIAGEGAYNEQFF.

The rearrangement links TRBV11-3 to TRBJ2-7; the D gene is possibly TRBD1 (6 bases). Looked up from germline, CDR1 is SGHNT and CDR2 is YENEEA. This CDR3 is 14 amino acids long. Trimming cost V 5 bases and J 3 bases, with 14 bases left between them. For the CDR3, the DNA is TGTGCCAGCAGCGTCCGGGACATGAACTACGAGCAGTACTTC. Protein: CASSVRDMNYEQYF.

The chain carries TRBV6-2 or TRBV6-3 and TRBJ2-5; tentative D call: TRBD1 (5 bases). Per germline, CDR1 MNHEY and CDR2 SVGEGT. The CDR3 is made up of 14 amino acids. Trimming shortened V by 6 bases and J by 4 bases, and 15 bases separated the two germline ends. This CDR3 reads CASSRHQQGETQYF. As DNA, the CDR3 is TGTGCCAGCAGCCGCCACCAGCAGGGAGAGACCCAGTACTTC.

Only a few counts were recorded for this clone. This sequence joins TRBV28 and TRBJ1-2; D ambiguous. Germline values: CDR1 MDHEN, CDR2 SYDVKM. This CDR3 spans 14 amino acids. Trimming cost V 2 bases and J 4 bases, with 11 bases left between them. CDR3 region: CASSLGELVYGYTF. CDR3 bases: TGTGCCAGCAGTTTAGGGGAGTTAGTCTATGGCTACACCTTC.

In its sample, this clone was seen a few times. The rearrangement links TRBV6-4 to TRBJ1-2; 7 nucleotides match TRBD1. The CDR3 extends over 13 amino acids. The J segment lost 4 bases and the V segment lost 5 bases, leaving 4 bases of the junction unmatched. Germline assignment: CDR1 MRHNA and CDR2 SNTAGT. The CDR3 sequence: CASSQGVAYGYTF. The CDR3 DNA reads as TGTGCCAGCAGTCAGGGGGTGGCCTATGGCTACACCTTC.